This T cell receptor (beta chain) was sequenced during a study of cytomegalovirus exposure and HLA in healthy donors. Study-wide background: Researchers found that about 84% of 398 genotyped donors fell within the Caucasian-associated ancestry cluster.

As to this clone: Its target is unknown.

PCR employed 60 Vbeta and 13 Jbeta primers. TCRdb keeps only in-frame clones here, not all; method: immunoSEQ multiplex PCR. The sample carries some 120,000 clones, 79% recorded once. The CDR3 has 15 residues. The germline CDR1 and CDR2 sequences are SGHDT and YYEEEE. Trimming removed 3 bases from V and 8 bases from J; junction bases left unmatched: 11. Overall study results and limits: A later examination showed that TCR association rates differed by HLA locus, with DRB1 most and HLA-C fewest. Common viral pathogens were later found to be apparently linked to several of the most significant clusters.

What was sequenced was PBMCs. The chain links TRBV5-6 to TRBJ2-1, with TRBD1 identical over 7 bases. The TCR originated in a woman between 18 and 29 years old in good health and CMV-seropositive. CDR3 sequence: CASSSLGQAWDEQFF. CDR3 in DNA: TGTGCCAGCAGCTCCCTCGGACAGGCGTGGGATGAGCAGTTCTTC.